The following is a T cell receptor (beta chain) sequence with its context. CDR1 ENHRY and CDR2 SYGVKD come from the germline V gene. Germline trimming cut 11 bases from V and 4 bases from J; bases unmatched to any gene: 5. The length of the CDR3 is 14 residues. In the authors' workflow: Reference gene primers were amplified, and this amplification served to estimate nucleated cell counts. The data were produced by immunoSEQ multiplex PCR, yet TCRdb's version contains in-frame clones alone and is incomplete. V, J and clone size were drawn from that table, and D and trimming were deduced from the DNA. The table includes roughly 100,000 clones, about 85% detected once. The data were obtained in a study of blood T cell repertoires in COVID-19. Across the whole study: Acute and convalescent COVID-19 specimens originated in the United States, Italy and Spain.

This receptor was taken from a man aged 50-60 years with acute or convalescent COVID-19. The V and J genes are TRBV10-3 and TRBJ2-3; 14 bases fit TRBD2. What was sequenced was peripheral blood. The CDR3 protein is CAVGTSGSADTQYF. Written as DNA, the CDR3 is TGTGCCGTAGGGACTAGCGGGAGTGCAGATACGCAGTATTTT.